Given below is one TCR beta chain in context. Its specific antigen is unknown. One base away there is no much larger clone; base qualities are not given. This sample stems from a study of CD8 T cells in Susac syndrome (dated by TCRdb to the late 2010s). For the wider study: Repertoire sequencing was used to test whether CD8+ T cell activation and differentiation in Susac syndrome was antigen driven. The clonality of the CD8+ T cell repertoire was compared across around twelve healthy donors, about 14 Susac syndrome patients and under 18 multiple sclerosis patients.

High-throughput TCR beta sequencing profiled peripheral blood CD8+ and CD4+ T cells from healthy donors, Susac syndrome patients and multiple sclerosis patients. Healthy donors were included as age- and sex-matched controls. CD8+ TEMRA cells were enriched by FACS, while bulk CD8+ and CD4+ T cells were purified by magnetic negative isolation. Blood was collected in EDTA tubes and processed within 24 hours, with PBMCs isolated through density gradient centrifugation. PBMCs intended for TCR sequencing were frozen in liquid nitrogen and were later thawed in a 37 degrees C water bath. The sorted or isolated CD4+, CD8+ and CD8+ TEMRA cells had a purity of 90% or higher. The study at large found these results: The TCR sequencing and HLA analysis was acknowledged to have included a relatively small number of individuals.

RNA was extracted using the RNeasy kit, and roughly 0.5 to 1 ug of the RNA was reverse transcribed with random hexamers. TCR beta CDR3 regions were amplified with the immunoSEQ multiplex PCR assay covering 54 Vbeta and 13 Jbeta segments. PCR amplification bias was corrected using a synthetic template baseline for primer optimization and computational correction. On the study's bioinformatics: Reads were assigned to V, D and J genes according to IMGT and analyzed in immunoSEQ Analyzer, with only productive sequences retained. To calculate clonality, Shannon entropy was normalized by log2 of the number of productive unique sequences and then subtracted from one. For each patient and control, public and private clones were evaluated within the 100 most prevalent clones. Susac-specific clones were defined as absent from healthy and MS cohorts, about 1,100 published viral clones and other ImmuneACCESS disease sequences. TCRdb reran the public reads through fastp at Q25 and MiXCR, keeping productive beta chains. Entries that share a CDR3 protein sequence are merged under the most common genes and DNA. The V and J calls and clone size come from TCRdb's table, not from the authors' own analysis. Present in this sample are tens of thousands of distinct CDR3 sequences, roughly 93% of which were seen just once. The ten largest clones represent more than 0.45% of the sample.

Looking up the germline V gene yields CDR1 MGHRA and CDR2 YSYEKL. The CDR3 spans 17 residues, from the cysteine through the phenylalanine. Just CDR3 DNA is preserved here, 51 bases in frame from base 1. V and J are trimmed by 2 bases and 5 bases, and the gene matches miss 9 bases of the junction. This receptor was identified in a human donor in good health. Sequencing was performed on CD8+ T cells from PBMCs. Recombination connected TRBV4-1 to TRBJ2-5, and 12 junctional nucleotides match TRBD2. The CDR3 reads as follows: CASSQRLAGGPGETQYF. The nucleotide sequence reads TGCGCCAGCAGCCAAAGGCTAGCGGGAGGGCCAGGGGAGACCCAGTACTTC.